Below are 8 T cell receptor beta chains sequenced from a single sample in a study of blood T cell repertoires in COVID-19. Assay: immunoSEQ multiplex PCR; the TCRdb copy retains only in-frame clones and omits some. The data contain about 49,000 clones, about four fifths of them singletons. The source material was peripheral blood. All receptors come from a woman aged 80 or over with COVID-19, enrolled during active disease.

This chain connects TRBV27 to TRBJ2-3; possible D gene TRBD1, 5 bases. The V gene lost 8 bases and the J gene lost 4 bases, with 10 bases spanning the gap. The germline V gene has CDR1 MNHEY and CDR2 SMNVEV (reference sequence). CDR3 length equals 12 residues. For the CDR3, the DNA is TGTGCCAGCGCCTGGGGCCCAGATACGCAGTATTTT. Its protein product is CASAWGPDTQYF.

The J gene is TRBJ2-3, the V gene TRBV19; tentatively, D is TRBD2 (5 bases). V was cut by 1 base and J by 4 bases, with 12 bases left in between. The germline V gene encodes CDR1 LNHDA and CDR2 SQIVND (reference sequence). The CDR3 totals 15 residues. The CDR3 region has the DNA TGTGCCAGTAGTATAGGGTTCGGGGTCGCAGATACGCAGTATTTT. Amino acids: CASSIGFGVADTQYF.

The chain's CDR3 is CASSGKTSGGDNEQFF. The CDR3 DNA reads TGTGCCAGCAGCGGAAAGACTAGCGGAGGGGACAATGAGCAGTTCTTC. V and J are TRBV11-2 and TRBJ2-1, with TRBD2 matching 9 bases. From germline, CDR1 is SGHAT and CDR2 FQNNGV. The CDR3 contains 16 residues. V shed 5 bases, J shed 5 bases, and the junction held 10 bases outside the gene matches.

The genes are TRBV18 and TRBJ2-5; maybe TRBD1 (6 bases). Per the germline V gene, CDR1 is KGHSH and CDR2 is LQKENI. The V end was cut by 4 bases, the J end by 2 bases, with 11 bases between. This CDR3 spans 14 amino acids. In DNA, the CDR3 is TGTGCCAGCTCACATCAGGGGTCACAAGAGACCCAGTACTTC. Protein sequence: CASSHQGSQETQYF.

The chain uses TRBV5-1 and TRBJ2-7, with D possibly being TRBD1 (7 bases). The ends were cut back, 8 bases at V and 4 bases at J, with 16 bases in the middle. Germline V gives CDR1 SGHRS, CDR2 YFSETQ. The CDR3 runs 13 residues. The CDR3, as DNA: TGCGCCAGTAGTGAGACAGGGACTTACGAGCAGTACTTC. Translated, it gives CASSETGTYEQYF.

This sequence joins TRBV6-5 and TRBJ2-1; D may be TRBD2 (6 bases). Germline V gene lookup returns CDR1 MNHEY and CDR2 SVGAGI. V gave up 8 bases and J gave up 3 bases, with 14 bases separating them. The CDR3 totals 14 residues. This CDR3 reads CASRKGLDYNEQFF. CDR3 nucleotides: TGTGCCAGCCGTAAGGGACTCGACTACAATGAGCAGTTCTTC.

The V call is TRBV5-4, the J call TRBJ2-7; 7 nucleotides line up with TRBD2. V lost 3 bases to trimming and J lost 3 bases; unmatched junction nucleotides: 15. The CDR3 is made up of 17 amino acids. CDR1 is SGHNT and CDR2 is YYREEE in the germline V gene (reference sequence). The CDR3, as DNA: TGTGCCAGCAGCTGGGGGTCGGGTAGCGGGTCCTTCTACGAGCAGTACTTC. This codes for CASSWGSGSGSFYEQYF.

This chain connects TRBV30 to TRBJ2-1; D possibly corresponds to TRBD2 (6 bases). This CDR3 region has 15 residues. The germline V gene has CDR1 GTSNPN and CDR2 SVGIG (reference sequence). Trimming removed 5 bases from V and 5 bases from J, with 19 bases in between. The CDR3: CAWRRWLPGDNEQFF. CDR3 sequence (DNA): TGTGCCTGGCGTCGTTGGCTACCGGGGGACAATGAGCAGTTCTTC.